This T cell receptor beta chain stems from a study of cytomegalovirus exposure and HLA in healthy donors. In the case of this clone: Its matching antigen is unknown.

With 60 Vbeta and 13 Jbeta primers, the PCR was carried out. The protocol was immunoSEQ multiplex PCR, while the TCRdb copy is restricted to in-frame clones and leaves out a portion. The repertoire holds about 160,000 clones, 75% to 90% seen once, with approximately 6.7% in the top ten. The ends lost 4 bases at V and 8 bases at J; junction bases unmatched: 11. The CDR3 length is 15 residues. Germline CDR1 reads SEHNR; CDR2 reads FQNEAQ (reference sequence). Every donor was a healthy person donating bone marrow. Points from the study as a whole: Earlier analysis looked at TCR beta V segments, and most were productive about 90% or about 30% of the time.

This TCR derives from a male donor in good health and CMV-seropositive. This chain uses TRBV7-9 with TRBJ1-2; 9 nucleotides line up with TRBD1. The sequencing input was PBMCs. In DNA form, the CDR3 reads TGTGCCAGCAGCTACGGGACAGGGAGCGGTAGCGGCTACACCTTC. Translated, it gives CASSYGTGSGSGYTF. Full variable domain (remainder filled in from reference TRBV7-9 and TRBJ1-2): DTGVSQNPRHKITKRGQNVTFRCDPISEHNRLYWYRQTLGQGPEFLTYFQNEAQLEKSRLLSDRFSAERPKGSFSTLEIQRTEQGDSAMYLCASSYGTGSGSGYTFGSGTRLTVV.